This T cell receptor beta chain was observed in a study of cytomegalovirus exposure and HLA in healthy donors. The PCR employed 60 Vbeta primers together with 13 Jbeta primers. Sequenced by immunoSEQ multiplex PCR; TCRdb stores in-frame clones only, minus some. The table records about 130,000 clones, around 77% of them present only once. This clone was observed a few times. The CDR3 loop spans 15 amino acids. The V gene's germline CDR1 is SGHNT and CDR2 YENEEA. V gave up 5 bases and J gave up 1 base, with 15 bases separating them. Sequenced: PBMCs. The TCR sequence derives from a man between 25 and 39 years old in good health and CMV-seronegative. J is TRBJ2-7 and V is TRBV11-3; tentatively, D is TRBD1 (5 bases). The CDR3 here is CASSLSPGASYEQYF. CDR3 DNA sequence: TGTGCCAGCAGCCTATCACCTGGGGCTTCCTACGAGCAGTACTTC.